This T cell receptor beta chain was sequenced during a study of blood T cell repertoires in COVID-19 (dated by TCRdb to 2018 to 2021). About the study as a whole: Samples from collaborators originated in the United States, Italy and Spain and spanned both the acute and convalescent phases of COVID-19. The material from the prospective study consisted of cDNA or gDNA derived from T cells, B-cell-depleted T cells, or PBMCs. Deeply sampled blood TCRbeta repertoires from subjects exposed to, actively infected with, or recovered from COVID-19 were included in the dataset. A freely available public database, intended as a resource for researchers studying the immune response to SARS-CoV-2, is where the repertoires were released. The samples were drawn from the first 160 participants of the ongoing ImmuneRACE study and from under 1,500 subjects provided by 6 global collaborators. A de-identified subject ID, COVID-19 status, age in years and sex were almost always included in the sample metadata. Where available, HLA class I and class II types were obtained from metadata supplied by the sample provider rather than from assay-based typing.

The germline V gene specifies MNHEY as CDR1 and SVGAGI as CDR2. V drops 2 bases and J drops 5 bases, leaving 9 bases in between. The CDR3 goes from the cysteine to the phenylalanine over 13 residues. This entry keeps only the CDR3 DNA: 39 bases, framed from base 1. Overall results and qualifications from the work: Clinical and demographic metadata were provided uncurated, with the amount varying by source and participant.

TCRbeta CDR3 regions were amplified from genomic DNA using the immunoSEQ Assay, a bias-controlled multiplex PCR. On the study's bioinformatics: Nucleated cell counts per sample were estimated from amplification of reference gene primers within the assay. To quantify the absolute abundance of each unique TCRbeta CDR3 rearrangement, sequence reads were collapsed and filtered. For each sample, productive Simpson clonality was calculated as the square root of Simpson's diversity index across productive rearrangements. TCRdb provides this immuneACCESS table in a form limited to in-frame rearrangements. Some clones are lacking; in checked studies, under half of them reflect an unresolved V gene, and why the rest are absent is not known. For V, J and clone size, that table is used; D and trimming come from the DNA. For this sample the table gives about 73,000 clones, of which 83% were detected only once. Clones ranked in the top ten supply around 5% of the sample.

The collaborating institutions used their own protocols to collect whole blood in K2EDTA tubes. For TCRbeta analysis, collaborators shipped samples as frozen whole blood, isolated PBMCs, or DNA extracted from either of those sample types. Comments on this clone: Its antigen remains unidentified. The input lacks base qualities; no much larger clone sits a single base away.

Sequencing was done on a sample of peripheral blood. This chain is built from TRBV6-5 and TRBJ1-2; TRBD1 is a weak D gene call, 6 bases matching. The sequence derives from a man aged 45 to 65 with active COVID-19. The sequenced DNA: TGTGCCAGCAGTTACGGGGGCGGGTATGGCTACACCTTC. This gives the protein CASSYGGGYGYTF.